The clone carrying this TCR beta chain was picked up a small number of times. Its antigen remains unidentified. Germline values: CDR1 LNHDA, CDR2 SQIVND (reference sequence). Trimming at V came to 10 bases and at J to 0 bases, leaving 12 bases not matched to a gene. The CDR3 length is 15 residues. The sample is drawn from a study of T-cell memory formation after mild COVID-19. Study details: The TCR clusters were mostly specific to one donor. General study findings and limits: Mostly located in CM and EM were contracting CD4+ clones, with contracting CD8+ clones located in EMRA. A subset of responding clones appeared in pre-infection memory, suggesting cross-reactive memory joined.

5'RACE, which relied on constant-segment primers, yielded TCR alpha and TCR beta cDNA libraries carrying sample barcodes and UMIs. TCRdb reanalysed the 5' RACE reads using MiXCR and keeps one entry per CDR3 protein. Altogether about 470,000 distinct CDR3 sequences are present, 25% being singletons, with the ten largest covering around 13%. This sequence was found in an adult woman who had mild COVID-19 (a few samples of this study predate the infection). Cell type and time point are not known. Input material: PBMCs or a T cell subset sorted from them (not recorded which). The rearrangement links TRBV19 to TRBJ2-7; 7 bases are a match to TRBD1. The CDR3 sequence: CATRDRLISSYEQYF. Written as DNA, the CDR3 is TGTGCCACTAGGGACAGACTGATTAGCTCCTACGAGCAGTACTTC.